This T cell receptor (beta chain) was documented in a study of cytomegalovirus exposure and HLA in healthy donors. Study results and limitations: Clusters of TCRs from the first cohort tended to co-occur in the roughly 120 validation repertoires (as a later analysis found). Researchers catalogued about 160 TCR beta chains as cytomegalovirus-associated. Published work reported that the classifier diagnosed cytomegalovirus status with high specificity and sensitivity.

Points on this clone: Its cognate antigen is unknown.

This table comes from immunoSEQ multiplex PCR, and its TCRdb copy is limited to in-frame clones, with some not included. The top ten hold roughly 1.2% of the sample, which has 150,000 to 250,000 clones, approximately 78% seen once. Germline trimming cut 7 bases from V and 2 bases from J; bases unmatched to any gene: 10. Germline assignment: CDR1 MNHNS and CDR2 SASEGT. The CDR3 is 15 residues long. Sequenced material: PBMCs. This sequence was found in a woman aged 25 to 39 in good health and CMV-seronegative. The V call is TRBV6-1, the J call TRBJ2-7; 8 bases match TRBD1. The DNA of the CDR3 is TGTGCCAGCAATAGTCCGGGACAGGCAACCTACGAGCAGTACTTC. Its translation: CASNSPGQATYEQYF.